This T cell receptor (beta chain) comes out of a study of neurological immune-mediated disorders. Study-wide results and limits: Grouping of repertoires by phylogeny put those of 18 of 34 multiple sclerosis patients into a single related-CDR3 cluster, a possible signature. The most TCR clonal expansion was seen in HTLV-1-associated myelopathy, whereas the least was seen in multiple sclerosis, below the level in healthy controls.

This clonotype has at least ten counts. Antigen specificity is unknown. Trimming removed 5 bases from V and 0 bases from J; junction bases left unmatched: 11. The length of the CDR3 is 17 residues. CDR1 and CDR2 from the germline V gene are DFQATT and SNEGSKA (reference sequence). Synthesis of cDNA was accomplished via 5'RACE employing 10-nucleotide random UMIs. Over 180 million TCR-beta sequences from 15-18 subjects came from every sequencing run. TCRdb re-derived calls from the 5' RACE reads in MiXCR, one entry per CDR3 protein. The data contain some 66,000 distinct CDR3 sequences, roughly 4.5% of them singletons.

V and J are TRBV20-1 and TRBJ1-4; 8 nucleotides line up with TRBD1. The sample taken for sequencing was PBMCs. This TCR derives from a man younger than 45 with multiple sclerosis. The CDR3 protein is CSAPRWDRSATNEKLFF. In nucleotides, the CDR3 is TGCAGTGCTCCCCGGTGGGACAGGAGTGCAACTAATGAAAAACTGTTTTTT.